The source of this T cell receptor beta chain is a study of T cells in Graves' hyperthyroidism and ophthalmopathy. Findings of the study overall: Blood also contained most expanded thyroid clonotypes above 0.001.

An absence of ophthalmopathy progression within 18 months meant stable Graves' hyperthyroidism. Patients were excluded because of uncontrolled infection, other autoimmune disease, pregnancy or lactation. This clonotype was recorded many times. The antigen is unknown. Amplification targeted TCR beta CDR3 regions from RNA transcripts. The HTBI set primed first-round TCR CDR3 RT-PCR. TCRdb redid the calling of the multiplex PCR reads with MiXCR, one entry per CDR3 protein. The sample lists about 520,000 distinct CDR3 sequences; around 21% were seen once. This CDR3 has 15 amino acids. Looked up from germline, CDR1 is SGHAT and CDR2 is FQDESV (reference sequence). With 2 bases clipped from V and 1 base from J, the junction kept 4 bases outside the gene matches.

The TCR sequence derives from a man aged 18 to 30 with Graves' hyperthyroidism. The sample was blood. This sequence joins TRBV11-1 and TRBJ1-1, with 7 positions matching TRBD1. This chain's CDR3 is CASSLRDRRNTEAFF. CDR3 sequence (DNA): TGTGCCAGCAGCTTAAGGGACAGAAGGAACACTGAAGCTTTCTTT.